The 14 T cell receptor beta chains listed next were all sequenced from one sample in a study of cytomegalovirus exposure and HLA in healthy donors. 13 Jbeta primers and 60 Vbeta primers were used for the PCR. Sequencing used immunoSEQ multiplex PCR; TCRdb keeps in-frame clones, though not all of them. The sample lists about 200,000 clones; 79% were seen once. Sequencing was done on a sample of PBMCs. The receptors here all came from a man aged 50-60 years in good health and CMV-seronegative.

This clone was detected a few times. The V and J genes are TRBV6-5 and TRBJ2-1, with D tentatively TRBD1 (5 bases). The CDR3 spans 14 residues. Trimming pared 5 bases from V and 4 bases from J, leaving 12 bases between. Per germline, CDR1 MNHEY and CDR2 SVGAGI. Written as DNA, the CDR3 is TGTGCCAGCAGTCAAGCCCCAGGGTACAATGAGCAGTTCTTC. Translated: CASSQAPGYNEQFF.

The chain uses TRBV30 and TRBJ1-3; a possible D gene is TRBD1 (6 bases). Trimming pared 3 bases from V and 4 bases from J, leaving 19 bases between. This CDR3 is built from 16 residues. CDR1 is GTSNPN and CDR2 is SVGIG in the germline V gene (reference sequence). The CDR3 sequence: CAWRDIGGGLGNTIYF. The CDR3, as DNA: TGTGCCTGGAGGGATATTGGGGGGGGCTTAGGAAACACCATATATTTT.

The V call is TRBV30, the J call TRBJ1-4; D is undetermined. CDR3 length equals 17 residues. Between the trimmed V and J ends, which lost 2 bases and 0 bases, there was a span of 16 bases. Germline V gene sequence: CDR1 GTSNPN, CDR2 SVGIG (reference sequence). The CDR3 loop reads CAWSPPPDSSTNEKLFF. CDR3 nucleotides: TGTGCCTGGAGTCCGCCACCCGACTCCTCAACTAATGAAAAACTGTTTTTT. Supplemented by reference TRBV30 and TRBJ1-4, the full variable domain reads SQTIHQWPATLVQPVGSPLSLECTVEGTSNPNLYWYRQAAGRGLQLLFYSVGIGQISSEVPQNLSASRPQDRQFILSSKKLLLSDSGFYLCAWSPPPDSSTNEKLFFGSGTQLSVL.

V is TRBV29-1 and J is TRBJ2-5; 10 bases align to TRBD2. The CDR3 is 13 residues long. Losses at the gene ends were 7 bases for V and 5 bases for J; bases not matched to a gene: 7. Germline V lookup: CDR1 SQVTM, CDR2 ANQGSEA. CDR3 sequence (DNA): TGCAGCGGCGAGAGCGGGAGGGGGGAGACCCAGTACTTC. Translated, it gives CSGESGRGETQYF. The full variable domain, its missing parts supplied by reference TRBV29-1 and TRBJ2-5, is SAVISQKPSRDICQRGTSLTIQCQVDSQVTMMFWYRQQPGQSLTLIATANQGSEATYESGFVIDKFPISRPNLTFSTLTVSNMSPEDSSIYLCSGESGRGETQYFGPGTRLLVL.

V is TRBV5-1 and J is TRBJ1-2; the match to TRBD1 covers 7 bases. This CDR3 has 12 residues. CDR1 and CDR2 from the germline V gene are SGHRS and YFSETQ. V shed 7 bases and J 2 bases; nucleotides not matched to a gene: 2. The DNA for the CDR3 is TGCGCCAGCCAGGGACAGAACTATGGCTACACCTTC. Amino acid sequence: CASQGQNYGYTF.

A few counts support this clone. V is TRBV7-9 and J is TRBJ2-7; D gene unclear. The V end lost 2 bases, the J end lost 5 bases, and 7 bases lay between the germline ends. The CDR3 runs to 12 residues. CDR1 is SEHNR, CDR2 FQNEAQ, per germline (reference sequence). The CDR3 reads CASSLFSDEQYF. The DNA of the CDR3 is TGTGCCAGCAGCTTATTTTCGGACGAGCAGTACTTC. Full variable domain (remainder filled in from reference TRBV7-9 and TRBJ2-7): DTGVSQNPRHKITKRGQNVTFRCDPISEHNRLYWYRQTLGQGPEFLTYFQNEAQLEKSRLLSDRFSAERPKGSFSTLEIQRTEQGDSAMYLCASSLFSDEQYFGPGTRLTVT.

The chain recombines TRBV7-9 with TRBJ1-3; unclear D gene. With 5 bases removed from V and 0 bases from J, the gap between germline ends came to 17 bases. CDR3 length: 17 residues. Germline V CDR1 and CDR2: SEHNR, FQNEAQ (reference sequence). The CDR3 loop reads CASSGRRLGNSGNTIYF. Written as DNA, the CDR3 is TGTGCCAGCAGCGGGCGTCGGTTGGGCAACTCTGGAAACACCATATATTTT. Filled out from reference TRBV7-9 and TRBJ1-3, the complete variable domain reads DTGVSQNPRHKITKRGQNVTFRCDPISEHNRLYWYRQTLGQGPEFLTYFQNEAQLEKSRLLSDRFSAERPKGSFSTLEIQRTEQGDSAMYLCASSGRRLGNSGNTIYFGEGSWLTVV.

The chain employs TRBV7-8 and TRBJ1-1, with no clear D. The CDR3 sequence is 13 residues long. V was pared by 4 bases and J by 0 bases, with 6 bases between. CDR1 is SGHVS, CDR2 FQNEAQ, per germline. The CDR3: CASSSGVNTEAFF. CDR3 coding DNA: TGTGCCAGCAGCTCCGGGGTGAACACTGAAGCTTTCTTT. Full variable domain (outside the CDR3, taken from reference TRBV7-8 and TRBJ1-1): GAGVSQSPRYKVAKRGQDVALRCDPISGHVSLFWYQQALGQGPEFLTYFQNEAQLDKSGLPSDRFFAERPEGSVSTLKIQRTQQEDSAVYLCASSSGVNTEAFFGQGTRLTVV.

V usage is TRBV4-2 and J usage is TRBJ2-1; 9 bases fit TRBD2. This CDR3 has 18 residues. Trimming at V came to 0 bases and at J to 5 bases, leaving 11 bases not matched to a gene. The V gene's germline CDR1 is LGHNA and CDR2 YNFKEQ. The CDR3 is CASSQDPIAGARNNEQFF. DNA of the CDR3: TGTGCCAGCAGCCAAGATCCCATAGCGGGAGCTCGGAACAATGAGCAGTTCTTC.

Written as DNA, the CDR3 is TGCGCCAGCAGCATGTGGGTCCCCGGCGGGGAGACCCAGTACTTC. Its protein product is CASSMWVPGGETQYF. V and J are TRBV5-1 and TRBJ2-5; D possibly corresponds to TRBD2 (5 bases). Trimming cost V 4 bases and J 5 bases, with 18 bases left between them. This CDR3 is 15 amino acids long. The germline CDR1 and CDR2 sequences are SGHRS and YFSETQ.

The chain couples TRBV30 to TRBJ2-5, with TRBD1 matching over 8 bases. The J call may be incorrect, as the DNA end agrees better with TRBJ2-7. Germline CDR1 is GTSNPN and CDR2 is SVGIG (reference sequence). The CDR3 loop spans 14 amino acids. The CDR3 region is CAWREDRGSYEQYF. Here the CDR3 DNA reads TGTGCCTGGAGGGAAGACAGGGGTTCCTACGAGCAGTACTTC.

In its sample, this clone was seen a few times. The rearrangement uses TRBV28 and TRBJ2-5; perhaps TRBD2 as D (6 bases). The V and J ends lost 6 bases and 2 bases respectively, with 13 bases between them. The CDR3 sequence is 14 residues long. Per germline, CDR1 MDHEN and CDR2 SYDVKM. Written as DNA, the CDR3 is TGTGCCAGCAGCACTCTAGCGCCGCAAGAGACCCAGTACTTC. This sequence encodes CASSTLAPQETQYF. Combining the CDR3 with reference TRBV28 and TRBJ2-5 gives the whole variable domain DVKVTQSSRYLVKRTGEKVFLECVQDMDHENMFWYRQDPGLGLRLIYFSYDVKMKEKGDIPEGYSVSREKKERFSLILESASTNQTSMYLCASSTLAPQETQYFGPGTRLLVL.

The J gene is TRBJ1-1, the V gene TRBV18; 7 bases match TRBD1. V shed 3 bases and J 0 bases; nucleotides not matched to a gene: 4. CDR3 size: 15 residues. In germline, CDR1 is KGHSH, CDR2 LQKENI. CDR3 nucleotide sequence: TGTGCCAGCTCACCCGACGGGACAGTGAACACTGAAGCTTTCTTT. This translates into CASSPDGTVNTEAFF.

About this clone: A junction boundary mismatches the germline segment, possibly from a read error. The V gene is TRBV7-9, the J gene TRBJ1-5; no definite D call. Per the germline V gene, CDR1 is SEHNR and CDR2 is FQNEAQ (reference sequence). The length of the CDR3 is 16 residues. The CDR3 DNA reads TGTTCCAGCAGCTTAGAGTCCGGGATCAGCAATCAGCCCCAGCATTTT. Translated, it gives CSSSLESGISNQPQHF.